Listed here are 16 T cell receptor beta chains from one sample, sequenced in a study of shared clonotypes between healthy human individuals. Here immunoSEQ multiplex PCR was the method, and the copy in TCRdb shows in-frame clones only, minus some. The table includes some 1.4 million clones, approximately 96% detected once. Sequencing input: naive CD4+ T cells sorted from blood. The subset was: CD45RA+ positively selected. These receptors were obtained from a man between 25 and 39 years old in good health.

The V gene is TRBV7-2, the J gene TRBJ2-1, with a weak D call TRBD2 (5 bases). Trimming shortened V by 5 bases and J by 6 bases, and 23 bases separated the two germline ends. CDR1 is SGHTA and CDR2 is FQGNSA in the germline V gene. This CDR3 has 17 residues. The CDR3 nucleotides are TGTGCCAGCAGCCGTCGCCTAACCTGGGGAGAGGGCAATGAGCAGTTCTTC. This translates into CASSRRLTWGEGNEQFF.

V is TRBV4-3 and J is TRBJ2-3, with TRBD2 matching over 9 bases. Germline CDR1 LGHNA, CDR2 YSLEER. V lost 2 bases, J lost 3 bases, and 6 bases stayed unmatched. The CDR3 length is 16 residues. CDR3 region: CASSQYLAGDTDTQYF. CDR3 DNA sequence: TGCGCCAGCAGCCAATATTTAGCGGGAGATACAGATACGCAGTATTTT.

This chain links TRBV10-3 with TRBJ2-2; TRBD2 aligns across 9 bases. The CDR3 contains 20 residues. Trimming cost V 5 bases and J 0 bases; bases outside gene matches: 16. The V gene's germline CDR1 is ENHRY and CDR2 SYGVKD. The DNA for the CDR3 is TGTGCCATCAGTCTTAGATCAACGAGCGGGAGGCCCACGAACACCGGGGAGCTGTTTTTT. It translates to CAISLRSTSGRPTNTGELFF.

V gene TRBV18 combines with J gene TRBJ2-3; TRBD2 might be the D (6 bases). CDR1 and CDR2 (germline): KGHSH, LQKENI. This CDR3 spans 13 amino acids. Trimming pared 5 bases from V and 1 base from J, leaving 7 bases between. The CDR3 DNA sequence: TGTGCCAGCTCAACGGGAGGCACAGATACGCAGTATTTT. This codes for CASSTGGTDTQYF. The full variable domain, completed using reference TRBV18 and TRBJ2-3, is NAGVMQNPRHLVRRRGQEARLRCSPMKGHSHVYWYRQLPEEGLKFMVYLQKENIIDESGMPKERFSAEFPKEGPSILRIQQVVRGDSAAYFCASSTGGTDTQYFGPGTRLTVL.

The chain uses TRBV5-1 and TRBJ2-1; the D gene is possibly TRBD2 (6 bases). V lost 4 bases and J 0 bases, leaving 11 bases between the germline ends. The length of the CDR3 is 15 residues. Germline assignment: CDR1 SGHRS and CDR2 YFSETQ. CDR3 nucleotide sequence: TGCGCCAGCAGCACCCAGACTAGCTCCTACAATGAGCAGTTCTTC. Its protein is CASSTQTSSYNEQFF.

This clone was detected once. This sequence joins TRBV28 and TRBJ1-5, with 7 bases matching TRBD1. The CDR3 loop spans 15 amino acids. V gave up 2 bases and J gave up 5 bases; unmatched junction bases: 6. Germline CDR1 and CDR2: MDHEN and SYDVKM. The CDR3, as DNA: TGTGCCAGCAGTTTAGAAGGCAGGGGGGATCAGCCCCAGCATTTT. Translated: CASSLEGRGDQPQHF. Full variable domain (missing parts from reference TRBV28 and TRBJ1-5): DVKVTQSSRYLVKRTGEKVFLECVQDMDHENMFWYRQDPGLGLRLIYFSYDVKMKEKGDIPEGYSVSREKKERFSLILESASTNQTSMYLCASSLEGRGDQPQHFGDGTRLSIL.

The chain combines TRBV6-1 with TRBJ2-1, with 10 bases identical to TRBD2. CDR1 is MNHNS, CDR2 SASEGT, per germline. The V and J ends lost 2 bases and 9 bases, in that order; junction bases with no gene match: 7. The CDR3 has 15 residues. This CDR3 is CASSELAGAHGEQFF. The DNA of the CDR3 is TGTGCCAGCAGTGAACTAGCGGGAGCCCATGGTGAGCAGTTCTTC.

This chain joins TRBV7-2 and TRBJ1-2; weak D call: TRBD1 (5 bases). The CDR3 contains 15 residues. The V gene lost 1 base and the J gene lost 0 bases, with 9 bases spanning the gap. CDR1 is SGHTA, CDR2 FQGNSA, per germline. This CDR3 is CASSLEIQANYGYTF. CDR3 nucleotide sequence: TGTGCCAGCAGCTTAGAAATACAGGCTAACTATGGCTACACCTTC.

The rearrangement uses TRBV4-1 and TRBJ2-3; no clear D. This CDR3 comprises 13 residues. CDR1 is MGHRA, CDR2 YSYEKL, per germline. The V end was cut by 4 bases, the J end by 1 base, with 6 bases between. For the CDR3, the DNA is TGCGCCAGCAGCCGCGGAGGCACAGATACGCAGTATTTT. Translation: CASSRGGTDTQYF.

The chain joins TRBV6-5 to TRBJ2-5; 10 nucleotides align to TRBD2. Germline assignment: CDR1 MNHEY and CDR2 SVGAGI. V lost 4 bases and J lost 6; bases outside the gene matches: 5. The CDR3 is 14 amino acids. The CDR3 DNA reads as TGTGCCAGCAGTTCCCCTAGCGGGAGTAAGACCCAGTACTTC. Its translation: CASSSPSGSKTQYF.

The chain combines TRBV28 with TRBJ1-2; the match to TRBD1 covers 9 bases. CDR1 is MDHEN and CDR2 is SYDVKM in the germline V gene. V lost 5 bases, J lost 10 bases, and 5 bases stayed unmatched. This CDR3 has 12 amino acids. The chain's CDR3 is CASSGQGRDYTF. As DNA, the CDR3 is TGTGCCAGCAGTGGACAGGGGCGAGACTACACCTTC.

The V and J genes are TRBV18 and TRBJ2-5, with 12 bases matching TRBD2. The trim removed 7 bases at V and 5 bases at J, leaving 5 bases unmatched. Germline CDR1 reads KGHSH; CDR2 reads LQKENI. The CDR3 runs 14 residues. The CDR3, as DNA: TGTGCCAGCTTCGTACTAGCGGGAGGCGAGACCCAGTACTTC. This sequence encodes CASFVLAGGETQYF.

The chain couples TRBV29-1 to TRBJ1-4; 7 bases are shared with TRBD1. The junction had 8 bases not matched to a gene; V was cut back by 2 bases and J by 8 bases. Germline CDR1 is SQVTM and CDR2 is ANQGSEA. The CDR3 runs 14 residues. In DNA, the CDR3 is TGCAGCGTTGAATGGCAGGGGGATCACGAAAAACTGTTTTTT. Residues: CSVEWQGDHEKLFF. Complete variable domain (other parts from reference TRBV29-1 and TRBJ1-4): SAVISQKPSRDICQRGTSLTIQCQVDSQVTMMFWYRQQPGQSLTLIATANQGSEATYESGFVIDKFPISRPNLTFSTLTVSNMSPEDSSIYLCSVEWQGDHEKLFFGSGTQLSVL.

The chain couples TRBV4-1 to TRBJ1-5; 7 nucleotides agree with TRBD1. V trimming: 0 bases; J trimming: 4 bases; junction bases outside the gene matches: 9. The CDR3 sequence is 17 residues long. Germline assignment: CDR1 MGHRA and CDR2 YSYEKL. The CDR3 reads CASSQEGPGGRNQPQHF. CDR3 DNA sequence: TGCGCCAGCAGCCAAGAAGGTCCAGGGGGTCGTAATCAGCCCCAGCATTTT.

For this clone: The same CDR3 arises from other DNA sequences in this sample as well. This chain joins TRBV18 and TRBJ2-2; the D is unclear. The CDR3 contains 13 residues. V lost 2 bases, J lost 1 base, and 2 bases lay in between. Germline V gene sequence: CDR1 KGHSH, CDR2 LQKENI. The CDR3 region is CASSPGNTGELFF. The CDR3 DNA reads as TGTGCCAGCTCACCAGGGAACACCGGGGAGCTGTTTTTT. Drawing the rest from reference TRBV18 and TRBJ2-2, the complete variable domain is NAGVMQNPRHLVRRRGQEARLRCSPMKGHSHVYWYRQLPEEGLKFMVYLQKENIIDESGMPKERFSAEFPKEGPSILRIQQVVRGDSAAYFCASSPGNTGELFFGEGSRLTVL.

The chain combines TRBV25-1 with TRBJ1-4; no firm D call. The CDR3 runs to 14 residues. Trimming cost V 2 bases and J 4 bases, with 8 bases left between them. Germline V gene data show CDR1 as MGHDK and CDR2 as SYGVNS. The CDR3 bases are TGTGCCAGCAGTGAAGCCCAGATTAATGAAAAACTGTTTTTT. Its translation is CASSEAQINEKLFF.